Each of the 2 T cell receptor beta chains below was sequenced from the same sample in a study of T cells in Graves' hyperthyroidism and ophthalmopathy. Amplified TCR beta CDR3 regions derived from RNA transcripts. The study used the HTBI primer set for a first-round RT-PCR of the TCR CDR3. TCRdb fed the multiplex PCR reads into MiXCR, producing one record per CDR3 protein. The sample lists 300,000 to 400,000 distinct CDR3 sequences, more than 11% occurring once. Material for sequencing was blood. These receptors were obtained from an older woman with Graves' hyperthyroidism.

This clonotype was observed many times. The CDR3 protein is CSARSLGGDSSGNTIYF. The CDR3 DNA reads TGCAGTGCTAGATCCTTGGGCGGGGACAGCAGTGGAAACACCATATATTTT. The gene calls are TRBV20-1 and TRBJ1-3; 7 bases map to TRBD1. CDR3 size: 17 residues. Germline assignment: CDR1 DFQATT and CDR2 SNEGSKA (reference sequence). The trim removed 2 bases at V and 3 bases at J, leaving 13 bases unmatched.

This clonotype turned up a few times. Written as DNA, the CDR3 is TGCGCCAGCAGCTCCTCAGGGGGCGAGGAGACCCAGTACTTC. Translating it yields CASSSSGGEETQYF. The chain recombines TRBV5-1 with TRBJ2-5; the match to TRBD1 covers 8 bases. The CDR3 runs to 14 residues. Germline trimming cut 3 bases from V and 5 bases from J; bases unmatched to any gene: 6. Germline CDR1 SGHRS, CDR2 YFSETQ.